This passage covers 10 T cell receptor beta chains from one sample sequenced in a study of T-cell memory formation after mild COVID-19. TCRdb recomputed calls from the 5' RACE reads with MiXCR, one row per CDR3 protein. Here the sample spans roughly 310,000 distinct CDR3 sequences, roughly 15% being singletons. The sample comprised PBMCs or a T cell subset sorted from them (not recorded which). The receptors derive from a man in his late teens or twenties who had mild COVID-19 (a few samples of this study predate the infection). Cell type and time point are not known.

This chain connects TRBV27 to TRBJ1-2, with 10 bases lining up with TRBD1. CDR1 and CDR2 from the germline V gene are MNHEY and SMNVEV (reference sequence). The CDR3 runs 16 residues. V gave up 3 bases and J gave up 4 bases; unmatched junction bases: 8. CDR3 sequence: CASSLTGGVLIYGYTF. CDR3 in DNA: TGTGCCAGCAGTTTGACAGGGGGCGTTCTTATCTATGGCTACACCTTC.

The chain is built from TRBV28 and TRBJ2-1; the match to TRBD2 covers 11 bases. CDR1 MDHEN and CDR2 SYDVKM come from the germline V gene. Germline trimming cut 3 bases from V and 5 bases from J; bases unmatched to any gene: 12. The CDR3 runs to 18 residues. CDR3 bases: TGTGCCAGCAGTTTTCCTCCCGCTAGCGGGGGGCCAAACAATGAGCAGTTCTTC. It translates to CASSFPPASGGPNNEQFF.

This clonotype occurred many times. This chain joins TRBV7-9 and TRBJ2-3, with D unresolved. The CDR3 covers 14 residues. CDR1 and CDR2 (germline): SEHNR, FQNEAQ (reference sequence). Trimming removed 5 bases from V and 0 bases from J, with 9 bases in between. CDR3 sequence: CASSNSYSTDTQYF. The DNA for the CDR3 is TGTGCCAGCAGCAACAGTTATAGCACAGATACGCAGTATTTT. Full variable domain (rest looked up from reference TRBV7-9 and TRBJ2-3): DTGVSQNPRHKITKRGQNVTFRCDPISEHNRLYWYRQTLGQGPEFLTYFQNEAQLEKSRLLSDRFSAERPKGSFSTLEIQRTEQGDSAMYLCASSNSYSTDTQYFGPGTRLTVL.

The genes are TRBV9 and TRBJ1-2; tentatively, D is TRBD1 (6 bases). V lost 3 bases and J 7 bases, leaving 16 bases between the germline ends. CDR3 length: 14 amino acids. Germline V lookup: CDR1 SGDLS, CDR2 YYNGEE. The DNA of the CDR3 is TGTGCCAGCAGCGCCCATGCTGGGGGCTCTGGCTACACCTTC. This codes for CASSAHAGGSGYTF. Using reference TRBV9 and TRBJ1-2 for the parts outside the CDR3, the full variable domain is DSGVTQTPKHLITATGQRVTLRCSPRSGDLSVYWYQQSLDQGLQFLIQYYNGEERAKGNILERFSAQQFPDLHSELNLSSLELGDSALYFCASSAHAGGSGYTFGSGTRLTVV.

This clonotype has only a few counts. The rearrangement uses TRBV20-1 and TRBJ2-5; the D gene could be TRBD1 or TRBD2 (6 bases each). Per germline, CDR1 DFQATT and CDR2 SNEGSKA (reference sequence). CDR3 length equals 14 residues. The ends were cut back, 0 bases at V and 7 bases at J, with 15 bases in the middle. The CDR3 nucleotides read TGCAGTGCTAGAGAACAGGGAGTGGGGGGGACCCAGTACTTC. It specifies CSAREQGVGGTQYF.

This clonotype was detected many times. The V gene is TRBV6-5, the J gene TRBJ1-4; 11 nucleotides align to TRBD1. Germline values: CDR1 MNHEY, CDR2 SVGAGI. V gave up 6 bases and J gave up 6 bases; unmatched junction bases: 6. The CDR3 consists of 15 residues. CDR3 sequence: CASRSGTGGDEKLFF. The DNA of the CDR3 is TGTGCCAGCAGATCCGGGACAGGGGGAGATGAAAAACTGTTTTTT.

Written as DNA, the CDR3 is TGCGCCAGCAGCTTGGGGTACAGGGGGCGAATGAACACTGAAGCTTTCTTT. This codes for CASSLGYRGRMNTEAFF. This chain joins TRBV5-1 and TRBJ1-1; 9 bases fit TRBD1. Trimming cost V 0 bases and J 0 bases; bases outside gene matches: 6. The V gene's germline CDR1 is SGHRS and CDR2 YFSETQ. This CDR3 has 17 amino acids.

This clonotype has a handful of counts. The chain employs TRBV4-1 and TRBJ2-3, with 12 bases fitting TRBD2. With V trimmed by 1 base and J by 6 bases, 8 bases remained unmatched. Germline CDR1 is MGHRA and CDR2 is YSYEKL. The CDR3 consists of 17 residues. The CDR3 nucleotides read TGCGCCAGCAGCCAAGGGCCTAGCGGGGGGGCCGGGGATACGCAGTATTTT. This translates into CASSQGPSGGAGDTQYF.

This clonotype was seen ten or more times. The chain combines TRBV6-5 with TRBJ2-2, with 8 bases identical to TRBD2. Germline-derived CDR1 and CDR2 are MNHEY and SVGAGI. This CDR3 is built from 15 residues. With V trimmed by 5 bases and J by 2 bases, 4 bases remained unmatched. CDR3 nucleotides: TGTGCCAGCAGTAAACTAGCGGCTAACACCGGGGAGCTGTTTTTT. Protein: CASSKLAANTGELFF.

This clonotype was recorded many times. The chain uses TRBV6-6 and TRBJ2-2; D might be TRBD2 (7 bases). This CDR3 contains 17 residues. In germline, CDR1 is MNHNY, CDR2 SVGAGI (reference sequence). Deletions cut 4 bases from V and 0 bases from J, with 15 bases between. CDR3 bases: TGTGCCAGCAGTTTCGTGGCGGGGGCCGCGAACACCGGGGAGCTGTTTTTT. Translation gives CASSFVAGAANTGELFF.